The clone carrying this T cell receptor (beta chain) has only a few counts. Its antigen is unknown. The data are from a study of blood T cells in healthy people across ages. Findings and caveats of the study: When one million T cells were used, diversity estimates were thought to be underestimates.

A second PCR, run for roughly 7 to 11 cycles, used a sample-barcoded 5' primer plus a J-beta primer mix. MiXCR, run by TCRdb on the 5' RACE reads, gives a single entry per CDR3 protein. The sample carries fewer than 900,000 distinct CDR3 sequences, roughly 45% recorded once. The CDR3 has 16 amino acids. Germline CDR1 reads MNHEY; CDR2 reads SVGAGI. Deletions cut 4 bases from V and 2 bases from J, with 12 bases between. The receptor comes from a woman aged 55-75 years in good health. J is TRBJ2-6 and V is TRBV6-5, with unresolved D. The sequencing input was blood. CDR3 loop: CASSSYYVPGANVLTF. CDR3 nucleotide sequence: TGTGCCAGCAGTTCTTACTACGTCCCTGGGGCCAACGTCCTGACTTTC.